These 20 T cell receptor beta chains were sequenced from one sample in a study of T cell repertoires in cytomegalovirus infection (dated by TCRdb to about 2019). Sequencing took place on an Illumina HiSeq 1500. TCRdb redid the processing of the public reads, applying fastp at Q25 and MiXCR, and retained in-frame beta chains. Each entry merges the rows of one CDR3 protein and shows their most common DNA and genes. The sample table contains 800,000 to 950,000 distinct CDR3 sequences; only one count was recorded for 32% of them. The top ten clonotypes cover 9.5% to 15% of the sample. No antigen has been assigned to these receptors. In the paper's terms, the treatment or condition label means: in vitro stimulation with specific CMV peptide epitopes to enrich CMV-specific T cells. The source was cultured CD8+ T cells from PBMCs, collected from culture after CMV antigen stimulation. The receptors derive from a human donor in good health (CMV status not recorded). Some clones in this sample may be carry-over from other donors' samples.

The chain employs TRBV24-1 and TRBJ2-1; tentative D call: TRBD1 (5 bases). V lost 0 bases and J lost 7, with 15 bases in between. Germline V gives CDR1 KGHDR, CDR2 SFDVKD. CDR3 length equals 16 residues. CDR3 residues: CATSDLNRTSWNEQFF. CDR3 sequence (DNA): TGTGCCACCAGTGATTTGAACAGGACCTCTTGGAATGAGCAGTTCTTC.

The V gene is TRBV29-1, the J gene TRBJ1-1, with 12 nucleotides matching TRBD1. Trimming at V came to 6 bases and at J to 5 bases, leaving 10 bases not matched to a gene. The germline V gene encodes CDR1 SQVTM and CDR2 ANQGSEA. This CDR3 has 15 amino acids. CDR3 sequence (DNA): TGCAGCGTATACCGGGACAGGGGGCGAGGGACTGAAGCTTTCTTT. Encoded protein: CSVYRDRGRGTEAFF.

The chain employs TRBV20-1 and TRBJ2-1; D is uncertain. The length of the CDR3 is 14 residues. V gave up 3 bases and J gave up 4 bases, with 13 bases separating them. Germline V CDR1 and CDR2: DFQATT, SNEGSKA (reference sequence). The CDR3 sequence is CSASGQSLYNEQFF. The CDR3 bases are TGCAGTGCTAGCGGGCAGTCACTATACAATGAGCAGTTCTTC.

The chain has TRBV20-1 and TRBJ2-3, with D perhaps matching TRBD2 (6 bases). Trimming pared 3 bases from V and 9 bases from J, leaving 34 bases between. Germline CDR1 reads DFQATT; CDR2 reads SNEGSKA (reference sequence). The CDR3 covers 19 residues. The CDR3, as DNA: TGCAGTGCTAGTGCGTTTGAGGCGGGGAAAGACTTCTCTCCCCCAACGCAGTATTTT. It yields the protein CSASAFEAGKDFSPPTQYF.

The J gene is TRBJ2-1, the V gene TRBV12-3 or TRBV12-4; D call uncertain. Trimming pared 7 bases from V and 10 bases from J, leaving 11 bases between. The CDR3 has 11 amino acids. The CDR3 is CASTLTREQFF. In DNA form, the CDR3 reads TGTGCCAGCACCTTGACCCGCGAGCAGTTCTTC.

The chain is built from TRBV27 and TRBJ2-1, with 15 bases matching TRBD2. The CDR3 covers 14 residues. Germline values: CDR1 MNHEY, CDR2 SMNVEV (reference sequence). V lost 6 bases and J lost 9; bases outside the gene matches: 3. The CDR3, as DNA: TGTGCCAGCAGGTGGACTAGCGGGGGGGCTGAGCAGTTCTTC. It yields the protein CASRWTSGGAEQFF.

This clonotype was observed many times. The chain combines TRBV7-6 with TRBJ1-6; D gene unclear. Deletions cut 1 base from V and 13 bases from J, with 11 bases between. The CDR3 is made up of 13 amino acids. Germline V gene lookup returns CDR1 SGHVS and CDR2 FNYEAQ. The CDR3 spells CASSLGDAGPLHF. The CDR3, as DNA: TGTGCCAGCAGCTTAGGTGACGCCGGCCCCCTCCACTTT.

V and J are TRBV4-2 and TRBJ2-1; 11 nucleotides line up with TRBD2. Germline CDR1 LGHNA, CDR2 YNFKEQ. The CDR3 has 17 amino acids. The junction had 4 bases not matched to a gene; V was cut back by 1 base and J by 2 bases. For the CDR3, the DNA is TGTGCCAGCAGCCAAGTTCTTAGCGGGGGGGCCTACAATGAGCAGTTCTTC. The encoded protein is CASSQVLSGGAYNEQFF.

This clonotype was seen a few times. The V gene is TRBV11-2, the J gene TRBJ2-3; TRBD1 aligns across 9 bases. Germline CDR1 SGHAT, CDR2 FQNNGV. This CDR3 spans 15 amino acids. V lost 3 bases and J lost 5; bases outside the gene matches: 6. The CDR3 sequence is CASSFRDRVVDTQYF. CDR3 nucleotides: TGTGCCAGCAGCTTCCGGGACAGGGTCGTAGATACGCAGTATTTT.

This rearrangement joins TRBV6-6 to TRBJ1-6; D ambiguous. The V gene lost 6 bases and the J gene lost 6 bases, with 21 bases spanning the gap. This CDR3 is 17 amino acids long. Germline-derived CDR1 and CDR2 are MNHNY and SVGAGI (reference sequence). The CDR3 protein is CASSRRGQGKVNSPLHF. The CDR3 DNA reads TGTGCCAGCAGCCGACGGGGTCAAGGGAAGGTTAATTCACCCCTCCACTTT.

The genes are TRBV7-6 and TRBJ2-3, with D hard to call. The CDR3 extends over 14 amino acids. Looked up from germline, CDR1 is SGHVS and CDR2 is FNYEAQ. Between the trimmed V and J ends, which lost 5 bases and 5 bases, there was a span of 14 bases. The CDR3 nucleotides read TGTGCCAGCAGCCAGAGACCACCGGTAGATACGCAGTATTTT. Its protein is CASSQRPPVDTQYF.

The rearrangement links TRBV7-3 to TRBJ2-3; weak D call: TRBD1 (5 bases). Germline values: CDR1 SGHTA, CDR2 FQGTGA. This CDR3 has 17 amino acids. Between the trimmed V and J ends, which lost 7 bases and 1 base, there was a span of 21 bases. In DNA, the CDR3 is TGTGCCAGCATGTCTGGCAGGGCCGATTTAGGCACAGATACGCAGTATTTT. Translating gives CASMSGRADLGTDTQYF.

In this sample, this clonotype turned up a few times. For the CDR3, the DNA is TGTGCCAGCAGCTTAACCCAGGGAACCTATGGCTACACCTTC. Protein: CASSLTQGTYGYTF. The V and J genes are TRBV7-9 and TRBJ1-2; D perhaps matches TRBD1 (5 bases). Germline CDR1 and CDR2: SEHNR and FQNEAQ (reference sequence). The CDR3 is made up of 14 amino acids. The V and J ends lost 2 bases and 4 bases respectively, with 11 bases between them.

This chain connects TRBV28 to TRBJ2-1; 12 bases are shared with TRBD2. The CDR3 has 16 residues. Looked up from germline, CDR1 is MDHEN and CDR2 is SYDVKM. With 5 bases clipped from V and 6 bases from J, the junction kept 8 bases outside the gene matches. The CDR3 region is CASSLWTSGVFNEQFF. For the CDR3, the DNA is TGTGCCAGCAGTCTGTGGACTAGCGGGGTTTTCAATGAGCAGTTCTTC.

The chain combines TRBV27 with TRBJ1-5; a possible D gene is TRBD1 (6 bases). Trimming took off 5 bases at V and 9 bases at J, with 20 bases between the two ends. Germline CDR1 MNHEY, CDR2 SMNVEV (reference sequence). The CDR3 runs to 15 residues. The chain's CDR3 is CASSPSGRGIRPQHF. The DNA of the CDR3 is TGTGCCAGCAGTCCCTCGGGCAGGGGAATACGGCCCCAGCATTTT.

This chain joins TRBV27 and TRBJ2-7; the D gene is possibly TRBD1 (6 bases). Per germline, CDR1 MNHEY and CDR2 SMNVEV (reference sequence). Trimming left V 6 bases short and J 1 base short, with 10 bases between. This CDR3 is 13 amino acids long. As DNA, the CDR3 is TGTGCCAGCAGGGGCCAGGGGTCCTACGAGCAGTACGTC. This translates into CASRGQGSYEQYV.

Worth noting for this clonotype: A junction boundary mismatches the germline segment, possibly from a read error. V and J are TRBV12-3 or TRBV12-4 and TRBJ1-5; 9 bases are shared with TRBD1. This CDR3 has 19 amino acids. CDR3 amino acids: CAISFLVPGQGRSNQPQHF. Written as DNA, the CDR3 is TGTGCCATCAGTTTCCTCGTCCCGGGACAGGGCCGTAGCAATCAGCCCCAGCATTTT.

This clonotype has more than one count but fewer than ten. CDR3: CASTRDRGSPLHF. In DNA, the CDR3 is TGTGCCAGCACCCGGGACAGGGGGTCACCCCTCCACTTT. The V gene is TRBV27, the J gene TRBJ1-6, with 11 nucleotides matching TRBD1. The CDR3 has 13 amino acids. The junction had 3 bases not matched to a gene; V was cut back by 7 bases and J by 10 bases. The germline V gene has CDR1 MNHEY and CDR2 SMNVEV (reference sequence).

V is TRBV20-1 and J is TRBJ1-2; D is undetermined. Deletions cut 1 base from V and 2 bases from J, with 11 bases between. Germline values: CDR1 DFQATT, CDR2 SNEGSKA (reference sequence). The length of the CDR3 is 14 residues. CDR3 in DNA: TGCAGTGCTAGAGCCAGCACTACAAACTATGGCTACACCTTC. It yields the protein CSARASTTNYGYTF.

The genes are TRBV7-7 and TRBJ1-6, with D uncertain. CDR1 SSHAT and CDR2 FNYEAQ come from the germline V gene (reference sequence). The germline V and J ends were trimmed by 1 base and 10 bases, with 8 bases remaining between them. The CDR3 has 13 residues. The CDR3 DNA reads as TGTGCCAGCAGCTTAGAACTCGGGTCACCCCTCCACTTT. It is translated as CASSLELGSPLHF.